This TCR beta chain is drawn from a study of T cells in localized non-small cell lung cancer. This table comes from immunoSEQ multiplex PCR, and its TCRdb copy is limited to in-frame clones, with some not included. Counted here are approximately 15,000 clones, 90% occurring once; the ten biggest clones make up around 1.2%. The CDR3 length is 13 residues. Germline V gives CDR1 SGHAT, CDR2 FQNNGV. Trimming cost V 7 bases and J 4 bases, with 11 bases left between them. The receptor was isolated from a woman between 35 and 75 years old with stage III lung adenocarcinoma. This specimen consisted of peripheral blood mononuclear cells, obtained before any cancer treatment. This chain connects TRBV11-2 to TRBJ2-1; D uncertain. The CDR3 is CASTQDGYNEQFF. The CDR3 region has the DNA TGTGCCAGCACCCAGGACGGATACAATGAGCAGTTCTTC.